The source of this TCR beta chain is a study of T cells after yellow fever vaccination. 5'RACE template switching produced TCR cDNA carrying a universal primer site and UMIs. MiXCR, applied by TCRdb to the 5' RACE reads, yields one record per CDR3 protein. The table has approximately 260,000 distinct CDR3 sequences, roughly 13% seen once; the top ten hold 0.4% to 0.55%. The germline gives CDR1 LGHNA, CDR2 YSLEER. The CDR3 contains 15 residues. The trim removed 4 bases at V and 4 bases at J, leaving 7 bases unmatched. Sequenced here: CD4+ T cells sorted from PBMCs, sampled 45 days after the yellow fever booster vaccination. This chain uses TRBV4-3 with TRBJ2-7; 10 bases map to TRBD2. The sequence came from a man younger than 40 who received the YFV17D yellow fever vaccine. CDR3 protein: CASSPNLAGVYEQYF. CDR3 DNA sequence: TGCGCCAGCAGCCCTAATCTAGCGGGAGTATACGAGCAGTACTTC.